This T cell receptor (beta chain) comes out of a study of metastatic and nonmetastatic thyroid tumors. Whole-study context: The comparison covered peripheral blood and tumor or nodule tissue in malignant and benign thyroid patients. Study-level results: Patients with malignant thyroid tumors reportedly had significantly higher TCR beta diversity than those with benign nodules, in blood and tumor.

Methods used by the authors: CDR3 differences across clinicopathological groups were used to build a distant-metastasis classifier for papillary thyroid cancer. TCRdb re-called the PCR reads through MiXCR. The V and J calls follow TCRdb's processing rather than the paper's. The profile shows 35,000 to 40,000 clones, roughly a sixth of them singletons. All patients were untreated before thyroid surgery. This clone was seen at least ten times. As yet, its antigen is unknown. Germline V gene data show CDR1 as SGHDN and CDR2 as FVKESK. The CDR3 has 15 residues. V was cut by 4 bases and J by 0 bases, with 12 bases left in between.

The TCR was taken from a female donor with papillary thyroid cancer or a benign thyroid nodule (not recorded which). Some clones in this sample may be carry-over from other donors' samples. The chain uses TRBV14 and TRBJ1-2; a possible D gene is TRBD1 (6 bases). Sequenced: tumor tissue. CDR3 sequence reads: CASSPGQITNYGYTF. CDR3 bases: TGTGCCAGCAGCCCAGGACAGATAACTAACTATGGCTACACCTTC.